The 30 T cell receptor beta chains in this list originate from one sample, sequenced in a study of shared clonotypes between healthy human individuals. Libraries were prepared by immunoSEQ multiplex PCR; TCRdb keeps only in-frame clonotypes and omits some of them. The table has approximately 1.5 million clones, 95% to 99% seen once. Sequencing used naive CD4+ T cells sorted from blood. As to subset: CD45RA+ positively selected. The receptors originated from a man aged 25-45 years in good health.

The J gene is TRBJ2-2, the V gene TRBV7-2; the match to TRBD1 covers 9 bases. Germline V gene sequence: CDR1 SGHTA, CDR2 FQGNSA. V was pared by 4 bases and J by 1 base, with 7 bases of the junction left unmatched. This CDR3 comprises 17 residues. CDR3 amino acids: CASSSLGQGLNTGELFF. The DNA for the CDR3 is TGTGCCAGCAGCTCCTTAGGACAGGGGCTGAACACCGGGGAGCTGTTTTTT.

For the CDR3, the DNA is TGTGCCAGCTCACAGCGGGACAGGGTTTCGGGAAACACCATATATTTT. Translated: CASSQRDRVSGNTIYF. V usage is TRBV18 and J usage is TRBJ1-3, with 9 bases identical to TRBD1. Unmatched junction bases numbered 8, after V lost 4 bases and J lost 4 bases. Germline V gives CDR1 KGHSH, CDR2 LQKENI. This CDR3 region has 16 residues.

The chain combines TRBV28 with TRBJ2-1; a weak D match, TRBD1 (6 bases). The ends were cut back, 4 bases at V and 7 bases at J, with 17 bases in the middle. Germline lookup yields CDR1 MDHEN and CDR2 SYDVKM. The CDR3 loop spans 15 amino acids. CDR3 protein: CASSSPPGHRNEQFF. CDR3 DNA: TGTGCCAGCAGTTCACCCCCGGGACACAGAAATGAGCAGTTCTTC. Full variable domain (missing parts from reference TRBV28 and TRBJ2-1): DVKVTQSSRYLVKRTGEKVFLECVQDMDHENMFWYRQDPGLGLRLIYFSYDVKMKEKGDIPEGYSVSREKKERFSLILESASTNQTSMYLCASSSPPGHRNEQFFGPGTRLTVL.

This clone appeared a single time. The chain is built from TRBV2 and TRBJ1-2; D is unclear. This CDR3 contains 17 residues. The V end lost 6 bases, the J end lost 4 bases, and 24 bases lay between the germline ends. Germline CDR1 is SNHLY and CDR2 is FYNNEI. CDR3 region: CASRGYSPRTAPYGYTF. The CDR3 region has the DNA TGTGCCAGCAGGGGGTACAGTCCCCGAACTGCCCCCTATGGCTACACCTTC.

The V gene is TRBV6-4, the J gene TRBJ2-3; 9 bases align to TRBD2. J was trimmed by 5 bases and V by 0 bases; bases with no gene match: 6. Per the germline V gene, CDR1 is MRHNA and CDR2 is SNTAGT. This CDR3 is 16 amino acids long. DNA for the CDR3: TGTGCCAGCAGTGACTCAGGCGGGAGGGCCAAAGATACGCAGTATTTT. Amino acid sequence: CASSDSGGRAKDTQYF.

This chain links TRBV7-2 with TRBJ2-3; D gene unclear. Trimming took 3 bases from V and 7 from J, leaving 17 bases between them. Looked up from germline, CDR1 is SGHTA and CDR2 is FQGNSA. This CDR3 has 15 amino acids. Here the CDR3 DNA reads TGTGCCAGCAGCTTTGCCGGGCTGATACGGTATACGCAGTATTTT. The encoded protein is CASSFAGLIRYTQYF.

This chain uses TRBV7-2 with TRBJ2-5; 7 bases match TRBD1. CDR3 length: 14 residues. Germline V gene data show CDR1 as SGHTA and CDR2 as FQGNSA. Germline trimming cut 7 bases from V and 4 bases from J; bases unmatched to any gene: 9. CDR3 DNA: TGTGCCAGCATAAGAGACAGGGTAGGAGAGACCCAGTACTTC. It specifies CASIRDRVGETQYF.

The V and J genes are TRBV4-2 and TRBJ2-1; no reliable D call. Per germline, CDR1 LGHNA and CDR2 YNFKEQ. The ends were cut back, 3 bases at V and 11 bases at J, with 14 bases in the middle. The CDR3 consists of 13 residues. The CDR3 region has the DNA TGTGCCAGCAGCCAGTCGAATCCGAATCAGCAGTTCTTC. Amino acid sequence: CASSQSNPNQQFF.

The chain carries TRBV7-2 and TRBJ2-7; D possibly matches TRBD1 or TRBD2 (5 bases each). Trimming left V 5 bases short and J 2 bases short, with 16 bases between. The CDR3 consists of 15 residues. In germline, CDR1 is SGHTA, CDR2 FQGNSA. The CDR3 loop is CASSTGTDGPYEQYF. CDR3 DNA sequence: TGTGCCAGCAGCACCGGGACGGACGGCCCCTACGAGCAGTACTTC.

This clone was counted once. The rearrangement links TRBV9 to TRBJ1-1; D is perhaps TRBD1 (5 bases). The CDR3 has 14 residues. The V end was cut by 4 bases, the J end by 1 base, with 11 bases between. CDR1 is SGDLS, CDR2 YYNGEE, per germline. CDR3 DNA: TGTGCCAGCAGCCCCCAGGGCCCGAACACTGAAGCTTTCTTT. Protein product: CASSPQGPNTEAFF.

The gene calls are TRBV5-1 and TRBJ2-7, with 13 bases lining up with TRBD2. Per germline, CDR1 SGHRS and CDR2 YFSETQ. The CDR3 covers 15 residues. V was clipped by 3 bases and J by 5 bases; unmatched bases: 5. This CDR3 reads CASSWGLAGPDEQYF. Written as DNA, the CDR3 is TGCGCCAGCAGCTGGGGACTAGCGGGGCCGGACGAGCAGTACTTC.

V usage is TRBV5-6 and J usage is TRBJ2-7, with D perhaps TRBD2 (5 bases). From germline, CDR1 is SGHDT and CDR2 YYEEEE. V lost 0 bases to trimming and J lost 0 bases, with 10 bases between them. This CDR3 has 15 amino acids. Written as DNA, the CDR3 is TGTGCCAGCAGCTTGGAGCGGCTAAACTCCTACGAGCAGTACTTC. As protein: CASSLERLNSYEQYF.

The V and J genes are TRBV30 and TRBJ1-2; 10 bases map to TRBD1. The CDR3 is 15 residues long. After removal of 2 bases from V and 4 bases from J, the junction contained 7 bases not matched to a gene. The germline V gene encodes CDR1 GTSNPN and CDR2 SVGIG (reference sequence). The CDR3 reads CAWSSPGQGIYGYTF. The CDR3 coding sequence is TGTGCCTGGAGTTCGCCGGGACAGGGGATCTATGGCTACACCTTC. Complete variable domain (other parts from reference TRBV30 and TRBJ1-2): SQTIHQWPATLVQPVGSPLSLECTVEGTSNPNLYWYRQAAGRGLQLLFYSVGIGQISSEVPQNLSASRPQDRQFILSSKKLLLSDSGFYLCAWSSPGQGIYGYTFGSGTRLTVV.

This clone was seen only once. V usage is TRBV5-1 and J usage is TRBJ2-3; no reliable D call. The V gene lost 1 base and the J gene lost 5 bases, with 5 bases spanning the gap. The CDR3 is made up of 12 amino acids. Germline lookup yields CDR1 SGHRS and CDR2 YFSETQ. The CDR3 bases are TGCGCCAGCAGCTTGTTGAAAGATACGCAGTATTTT. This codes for CASSLLKDTQYF.

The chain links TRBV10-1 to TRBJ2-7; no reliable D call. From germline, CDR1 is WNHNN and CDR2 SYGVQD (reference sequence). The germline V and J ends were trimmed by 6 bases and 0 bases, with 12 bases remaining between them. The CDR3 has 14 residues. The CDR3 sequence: CASSETLSSYEQYF. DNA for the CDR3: TGCGCCAGCAGCGAAACACTGAGCTCCTACGAGCAGTACTTC.

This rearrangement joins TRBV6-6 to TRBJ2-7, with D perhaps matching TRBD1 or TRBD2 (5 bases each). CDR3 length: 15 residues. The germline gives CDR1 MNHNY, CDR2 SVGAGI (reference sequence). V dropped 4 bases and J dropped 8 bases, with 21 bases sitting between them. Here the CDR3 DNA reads TGTGCCAGCAGTTCCAGCGGTAGGGGTACGGGGCAGCAGTACTTC. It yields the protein CASSSSGRGTGQQYF.

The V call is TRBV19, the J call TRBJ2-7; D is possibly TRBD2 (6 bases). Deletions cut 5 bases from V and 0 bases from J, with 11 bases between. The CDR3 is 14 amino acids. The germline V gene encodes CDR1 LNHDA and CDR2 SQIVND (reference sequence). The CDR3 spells CASSWMRDSYEQYF. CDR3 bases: TGTGCCAGTAGTTGGATGCGGGACTCCTACGAGCAGTACTTC.

The CDR3 is CASSRHQGYEQFF. As DNA, the CDR3 is TGTGCCAGCAGCCGACACCAGGGATATGAGCAGTTCTTC. This rearrangement joins TRBV13 to TRBJ2-1; D may be TRBD1 (5 bases). CDR1 is PRHDT, CDR2 FYEKMQ, per germline (reference sequence). This CDR3 is 13 amino acids long. With 5 bases removed from V and 8 bases from J, the gap between germline ends came to 13 bases. Using reference TRBV13 and TRBJ2-1 for the parts outside the CDR3, the full variable domain is AAGVIQSPRHLIKEKRETATLKCYPIPRHDTVYWYQQGPGQDPQFLISFYEKMQSDKGSIPDRFSAQQFSDYHSELNMSSLELGDSALYFCASSRHQGYEQFFGPGTRLTVL.

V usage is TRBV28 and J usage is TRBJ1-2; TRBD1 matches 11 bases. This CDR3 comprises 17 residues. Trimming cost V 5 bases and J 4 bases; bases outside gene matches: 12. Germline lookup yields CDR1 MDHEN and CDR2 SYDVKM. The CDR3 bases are TGTGCCAGCAGTAAGGACAGGGGGCGAGGGCAATCCTATGGCTACACCTTC. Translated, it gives CASSKDRGRGQSYGYTF.

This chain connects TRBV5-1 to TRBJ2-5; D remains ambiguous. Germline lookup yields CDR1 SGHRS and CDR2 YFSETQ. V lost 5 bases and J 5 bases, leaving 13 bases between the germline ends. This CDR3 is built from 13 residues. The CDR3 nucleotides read TGCGCCAGCAGATATACCCCGGAGGAGACCCAGTACTTC. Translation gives CASRYTPEETQYF.

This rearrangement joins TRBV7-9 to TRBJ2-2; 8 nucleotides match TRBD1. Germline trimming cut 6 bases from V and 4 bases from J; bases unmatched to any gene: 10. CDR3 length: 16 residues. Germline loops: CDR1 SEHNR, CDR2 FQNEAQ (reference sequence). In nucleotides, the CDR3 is TGTGCCAGCAGTGGACTCAGGGGGCGCGTCACCGGGGAGCTGTTTTTT. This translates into CASSGLRGRVTGELFF.

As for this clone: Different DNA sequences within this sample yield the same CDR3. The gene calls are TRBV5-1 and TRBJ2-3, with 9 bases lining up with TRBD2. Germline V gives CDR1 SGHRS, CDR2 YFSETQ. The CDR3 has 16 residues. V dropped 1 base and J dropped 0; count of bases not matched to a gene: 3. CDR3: CASSLLTSGSTDTQYF. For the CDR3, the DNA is TGCGCCAGCAGCTTGTTAACTAGCGGGAGCACAGATACGCAGTATTTT.

This chain's CDR3 is CASSLSSLGSGINTDTQYF. In nucleotides, the CDR3 is TGCGCCAGCAGCCTCAGTTCCCTGGGTAGCGGGATTAACACAGATACGCAGTATTTT. The V and J genes are TRBV4-1 and TRBJ2-3; 8 bases line up with TRBD2. V lost 4 bases, J lost 2 bases, and 17 bases stayed unmatched. CDR3 length: 19 amino acids. CDR1 and CDR2 from the germline V gene are MGHRA and YSYEKL.

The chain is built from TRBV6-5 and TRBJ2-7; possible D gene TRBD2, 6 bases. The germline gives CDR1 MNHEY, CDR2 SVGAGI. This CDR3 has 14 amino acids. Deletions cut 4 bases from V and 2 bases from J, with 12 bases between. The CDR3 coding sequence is TGTGCCAGCAGTTCCTATCCGGGGGCCTACGAGCAGTACTTC. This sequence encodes CASSSYPGAYEQYF.

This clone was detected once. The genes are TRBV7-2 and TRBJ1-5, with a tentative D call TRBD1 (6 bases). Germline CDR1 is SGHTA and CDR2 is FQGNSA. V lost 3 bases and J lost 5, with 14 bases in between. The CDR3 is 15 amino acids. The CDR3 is CASSFTGNFDQPQHF. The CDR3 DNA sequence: TGTGCCAGCAGCTTTACAGGGAATTTTGATCAGCCCCAGCATTTT.

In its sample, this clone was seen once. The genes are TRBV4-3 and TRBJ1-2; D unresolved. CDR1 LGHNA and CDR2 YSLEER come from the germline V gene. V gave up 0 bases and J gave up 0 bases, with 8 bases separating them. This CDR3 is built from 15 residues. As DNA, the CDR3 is TGCGCCAGCAGCCAAGAATGGTTAACTAACTATGGCTACACCTTC. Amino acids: CASSQEWLTNYGYTF.

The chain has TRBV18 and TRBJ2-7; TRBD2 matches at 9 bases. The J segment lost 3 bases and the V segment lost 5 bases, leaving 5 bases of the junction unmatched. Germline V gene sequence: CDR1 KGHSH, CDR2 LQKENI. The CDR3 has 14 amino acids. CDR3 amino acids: CASSAGLADYEQYF. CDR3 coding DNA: TGTGCCAGCTCAGCGGGACTAGCAGACTACGAGCAGTACTTC.

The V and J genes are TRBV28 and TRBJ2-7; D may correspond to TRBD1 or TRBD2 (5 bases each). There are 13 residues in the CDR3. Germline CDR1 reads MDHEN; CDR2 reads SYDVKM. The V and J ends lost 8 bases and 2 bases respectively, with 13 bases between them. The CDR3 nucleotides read TGTGCCAGCGGGGCTACTAGACCCTACGAGCAGTACTTC. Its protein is CASGATRPYEQYF. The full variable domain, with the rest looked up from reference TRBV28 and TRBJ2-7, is DVKVTQSSRYLVKRTGEKVFLECVQDMDHENMFWYRQDPGLGLRLIYFSYDVKMKEKGDIPEGYSVSREKKERFSLILESASTNQTSMYLCASGATRPYEQYFGPGTRLTVT.

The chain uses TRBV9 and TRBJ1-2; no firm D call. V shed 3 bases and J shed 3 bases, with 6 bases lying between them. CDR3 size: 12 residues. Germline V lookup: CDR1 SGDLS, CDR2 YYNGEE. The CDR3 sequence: CASSAQDYGYTF. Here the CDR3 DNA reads TGTGCCAGCAGCGCGCAGGACTATGGCTACACCTTC.

The CDR3 reads CASSFSGTGETQYF. CDR3 DNA: TGTGCCAGCAGTTTCTCCGGGACAGGGGAGACCCAGTACTTC. This rearrangement joins TRBV6-6 to TRBJ2-5; 9 positions agree with TRBD1. The CDR3 loop spans 14 amino acids. V gave up 4 bases and J gave up 5 bases; unmatched junction bases: 5. The germline V gene encodes CDR1 MNHNY and CDR2 SVGAGI (reference sequence).